This T cell receptor (beta chain) was recorded in a study of CD8 T cells in Susac syndrome. Study conclusions and caveats: TCR sequencing and HLA analysis covered a relatively small number of individuals.

The germline gives CDR1 LNHDA, CDR2 SQIVND (reference sequence). The CDR3 extends over 15 amino acids. V trimming: 10 bases; J trimming: 0 bases; junction bases outside the gene matches: 10. Concerning this clonotype itself: Antigen unknown.

RNA, at about 0.5 to 1 ug, was reverse transcribed with random hexamers. TCRdb used MiXCR to reprocess the immunoSEQ multiplex PCR reads, holding one entry per CDR3 protein. The sample has about 76,000 distinct CDR3 sequences; roughly 90% are singletons. The T cells that were sequenced for TCR beta were CD8+ and CD4+ cells from blood. Negative isolation was used for CD8+ and CD4+ T cells, and FACS enrichment was applied to TEMRA cells. The sample consisted of CD8+ T cells from PBMCs. The V and J genes are TRBV19 and TRBJ2-5; TRBD1 matches at 8 bases. This clonotype originated in a human donor with multiple sclerosis. CDR3 protein: CATRDGQGYQETQYF. Here the CDR3 DNA reads TGTGCCACCCGCGACGGACAGGGTTACCAAGAGACCCAGTACTTC.